This T cell receptor beta chain derives from a study of CXCR3-negative and CXCR3-positive naive CD8 T cells (dated by TCRdb to the late 2010s). Concerning the study at large: In total, around 140 million TRB reads were obtained, or roughly 1.5 +/- 0.3 million reads per library. Diversity and physicochemical repertoire analyses covered roughly eleven donors pooled from two independent experiments. The TRBV-TRBJ cluster analysis covered naive subsets from 5 or 6 donors and memory cells from 3 donors. Points the paper makes about the study in general: Because surface CD5, which is linked to self-reactivity in mice, was comparable between the naive subsets, TCR interaction strength was also inferred from the physicochemical properties of TRB CDR3s. Within the same donor, TRBV-TRBJ usage looked similar between naive CXCR3-negative and CXCR3-positive cells, but memory cells had distinct patterns. Freshly isolated PBMCs were used for most assays because CXCR3 expression went down partially after cryopreservation. Compared with CXCR3-negative naive cells, CXCR3-positive naive cells had TRB CDR3s with higher hydrophobicity (lower Kidera factor 4), lower energy, and higher strength and volume indices. Repertoire diversity was comparably high in both naive subsets but much lower in memory CD8+ T cells.

The sequencing machine was a NextSeq 550. The Human TCR Profiling Kit (MiLaboratory) was used to make UMI-labeled 5' RACE TRB cDNA libraries. cDNA synthesis used the entire amount of extracted RNA, and PCR amplification then used the entire amount of cDNA produced. Libraries were prepared in parallel with an identical number of PCR cycles. As for how the authors treated the data: With a requirement of at least two reads per UMI, MIGEC and MiXCR extracted about 57,000 +/- 9,900 unique UMI-labeled TRB cDNA molecules per library. An average of 40,000 +/- 10,000 functional in-frame TRB CDR3 nucleotide clonotypes without stop codons was found per library. After downsampling to 5000 UMI-labeled TRB molecules per sample, diversity metrics such as normalized Shannon-Wiener and Chao1 were calculated in VDJtools. Clonotype-size-weighted physicochemical properties of the central five CDR3 residues (interaction energy, strength, volume and Kidera factor 4) were computed in VDJtools. Each entry corresponds to one CDR3 protein sequence from reads that TCRdb reprocessed, and DNA is not given. TCRdb, not the original authors, processed these V and J calls. The sample's table lists a count of roughly 90,000 distinct CDR3 sequences. The leading ten clones occupy over 1.5% of the sample.

As concerns this clonotype: Its antigen is still unknown.

Inclusive of the bounding cysteine and phenylalanine, the CDR3 is 15 residues long. No DNA has been recorded. The germline V gene (reference sequence) gives CDR1 as DFQATT and CDR2 as SNEGSKA. For each CD8+ T cell subset, flow sorting was done in triplicate, and roughly 310,000 cells per subset went directly into RLT lysis buffer. To exclude memory contaminants, naive CD8+ T cells were stringently defined as CD45RO-CCR7+CD27+CD95-. Peripheral blood mononuclear cells were isolated from buffy coats using standard density gradient centrifugation. Naive CXCR3-negative and CXCR3-positive CD8+ T cells were flow-sorted using a FACSAria III. Total RNA was extracted from sorted cells using an RNeasy Mini Kit.

This chain is built from TRBV20-1 and TRBJ2-3. Sequenced input: naive CXCR3- CD8+ T cells from blood. The sample's cell subset or site label is to be understood as: CD45RO-CCR7+CD27+CD95- naive CD8+ T cells lacking CXCR3 (TNR3-). The TCR was taken from a human donor in good health. Some clones in this sample may be carry-over from other donors' samples. The CDR3 in this case is CSATLGYASTDTQYF.